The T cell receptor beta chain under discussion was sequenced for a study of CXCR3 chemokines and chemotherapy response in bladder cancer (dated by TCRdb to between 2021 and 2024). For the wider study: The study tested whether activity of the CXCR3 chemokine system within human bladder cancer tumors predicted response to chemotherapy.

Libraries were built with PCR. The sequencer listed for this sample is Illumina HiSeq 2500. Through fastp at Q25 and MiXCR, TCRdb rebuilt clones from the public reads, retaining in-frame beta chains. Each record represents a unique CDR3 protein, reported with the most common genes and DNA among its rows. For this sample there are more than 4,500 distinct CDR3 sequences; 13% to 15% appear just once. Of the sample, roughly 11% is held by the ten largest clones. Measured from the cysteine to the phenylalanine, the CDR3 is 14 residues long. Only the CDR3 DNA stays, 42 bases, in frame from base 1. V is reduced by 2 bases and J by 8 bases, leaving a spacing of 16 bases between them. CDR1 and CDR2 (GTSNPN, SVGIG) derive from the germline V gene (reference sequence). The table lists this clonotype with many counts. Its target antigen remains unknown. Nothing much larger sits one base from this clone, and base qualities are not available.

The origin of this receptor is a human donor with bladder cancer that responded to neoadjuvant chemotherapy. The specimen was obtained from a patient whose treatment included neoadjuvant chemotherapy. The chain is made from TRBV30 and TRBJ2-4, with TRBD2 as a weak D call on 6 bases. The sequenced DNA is TGTGCCTGGAGTCAGGGACTCGGGTTGCACATTCAGTACTTC. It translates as CAWSQGLGLHIQYF.